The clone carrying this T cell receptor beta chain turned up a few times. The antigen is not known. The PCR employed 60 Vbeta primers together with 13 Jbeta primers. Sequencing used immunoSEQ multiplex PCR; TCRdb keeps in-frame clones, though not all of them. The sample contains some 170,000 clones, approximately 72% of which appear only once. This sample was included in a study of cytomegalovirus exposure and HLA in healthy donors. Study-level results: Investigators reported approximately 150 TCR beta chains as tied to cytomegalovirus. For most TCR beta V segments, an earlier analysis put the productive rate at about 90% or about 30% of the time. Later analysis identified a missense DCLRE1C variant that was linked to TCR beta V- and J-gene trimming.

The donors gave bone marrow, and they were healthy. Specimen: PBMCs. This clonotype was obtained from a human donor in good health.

The CDR3 sequence is CASSLGWSSSSTDTQYF. CDR3 coding DNA: TGCGCCAGCAGCTTGGGTTGGTCCAGTTCTAGCACAGATACGCAGTATTTT. The chain carries TRBV5-1 and TRBJ2-3, with unresolved D. CDR3 length: 17 amino acids. Trimming left V 0 bases short and J 0 bases short, with 14 bases between. The V gene's germline CDR1 is SGHRS and CDR2 YFSETQ.